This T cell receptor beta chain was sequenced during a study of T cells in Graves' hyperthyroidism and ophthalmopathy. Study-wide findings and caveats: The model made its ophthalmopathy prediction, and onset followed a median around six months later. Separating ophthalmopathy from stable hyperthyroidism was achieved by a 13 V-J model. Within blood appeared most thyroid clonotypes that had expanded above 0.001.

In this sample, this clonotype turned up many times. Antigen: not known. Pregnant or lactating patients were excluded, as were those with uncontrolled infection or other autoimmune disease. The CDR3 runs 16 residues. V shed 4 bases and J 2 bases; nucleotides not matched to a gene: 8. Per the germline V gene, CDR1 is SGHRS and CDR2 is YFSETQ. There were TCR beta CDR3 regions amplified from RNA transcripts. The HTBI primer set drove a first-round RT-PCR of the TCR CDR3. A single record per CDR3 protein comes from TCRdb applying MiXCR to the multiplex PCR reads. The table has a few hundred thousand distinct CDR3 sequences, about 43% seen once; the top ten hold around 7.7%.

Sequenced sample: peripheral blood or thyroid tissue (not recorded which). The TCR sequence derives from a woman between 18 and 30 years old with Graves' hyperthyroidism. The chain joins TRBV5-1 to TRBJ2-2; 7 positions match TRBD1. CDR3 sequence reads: CASSLGQSVNTGELFF. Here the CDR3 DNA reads TGCGCCAGCAGCCTGGGACAGTCCGTTAACACCGGGGAGCTGTTTTTT. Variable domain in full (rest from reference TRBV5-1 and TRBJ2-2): KAGVTQTPRYLIKTRGQQVTLSCSPISGHRSVSWYQQTPGQGLQFLFEYFSETQRNKGNFPGRFSGRQFSNSRSEMNVSTLELGDSALYLCASSLGQSVNTGELFFGEGSRLTVL.